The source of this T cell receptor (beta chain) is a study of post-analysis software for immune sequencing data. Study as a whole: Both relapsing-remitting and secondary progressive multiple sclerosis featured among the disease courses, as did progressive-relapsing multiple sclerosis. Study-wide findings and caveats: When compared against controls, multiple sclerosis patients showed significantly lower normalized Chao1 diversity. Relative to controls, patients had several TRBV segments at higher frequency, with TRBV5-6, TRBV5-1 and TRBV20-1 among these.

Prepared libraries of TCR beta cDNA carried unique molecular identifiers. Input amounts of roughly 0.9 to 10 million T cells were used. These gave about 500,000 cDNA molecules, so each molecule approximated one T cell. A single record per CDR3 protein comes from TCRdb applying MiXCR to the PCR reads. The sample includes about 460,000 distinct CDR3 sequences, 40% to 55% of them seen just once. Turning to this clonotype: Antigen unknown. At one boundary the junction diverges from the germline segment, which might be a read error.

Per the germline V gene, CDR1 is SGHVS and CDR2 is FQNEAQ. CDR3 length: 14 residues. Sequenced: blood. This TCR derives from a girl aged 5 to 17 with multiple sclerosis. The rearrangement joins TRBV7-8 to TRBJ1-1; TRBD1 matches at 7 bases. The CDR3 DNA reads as TGTGCCGGCAGCTTATATGGACAGGATTATATGGCTTTCTTT. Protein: CAGSLYGQDYMAFF.